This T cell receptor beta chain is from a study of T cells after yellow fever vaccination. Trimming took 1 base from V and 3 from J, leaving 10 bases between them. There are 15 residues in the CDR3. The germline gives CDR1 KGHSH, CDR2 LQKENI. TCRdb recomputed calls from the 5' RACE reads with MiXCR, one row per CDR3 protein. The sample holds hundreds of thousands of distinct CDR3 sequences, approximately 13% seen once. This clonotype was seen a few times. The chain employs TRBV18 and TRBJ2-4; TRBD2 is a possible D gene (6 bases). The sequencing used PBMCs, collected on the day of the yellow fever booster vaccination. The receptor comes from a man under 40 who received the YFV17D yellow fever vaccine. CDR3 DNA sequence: TGTGCCAGCTCACCACGCGGGGTTGTCAAAAACATTCAGTACTTC. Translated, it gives CASSPRGVVKNIQYF.